Included here is one T cell receptor (beta chain) sequence, with context. Its antigen remains unidentified. The sample belongs to a study of vaccination effects on CD4 cells after COVID-19. Using viral peptide pools, the ViraFEST assay grew out antigen-specific CD4+ T cells prior to sequencing. The culture ran for 10 to 11 days, and then CD4+ T cells were isolated. Each vaccine recipient was nucleocapsid antibody negative and had no prior SARS-CoV-2 infection. Half of the medium was exchanged for IL-2 medium on both days 3 and 7. TCRdb's table, derived via immunoSEQ multiplex PCR, lists solely in-frame clones and lacks some. Of approximately 54,000 clones in the sample, 65% to 90% were seen once. There are 17 residues in the CDR3. Germline V gene lookup returns CDR1 LGHDT and CDR2 YNNKEL (reference sequence). V was shortened by 4 bases and J by 4 bases, with 21 bases between the two germline ends.

The V gene is TRBV3-1 (or the pseudogene TRBV3-2), the J gene TRBJ2-3; D may be TRBD1 or TRBD2 (5 bases each). The TCR originated in a human donor who received a COVID-19 vaccine. Sequenced here: CD4+ T cells from PBMCs cultured with HCoV-229E spike peptides, sampled before COVID-19 vaccination. This CDR3 reads CASSPWGEGSGADTQYF. The CDR3 DNA reads as TGTGCCAGCAGCCCGTGGGGCGAGGGGTCTGGGGCAGATACGCAGTATTTT.